This TCR beta chain stems from a study of PD-1 blockade in classical Hodgkin lymphoma (dated by TCRdb to about 2020). About the investigation overall: Nivolumab dosing was 3 mg/kg intravenously every 2 weeks, continuing until either disease progression or unacceptable toxicity. The study used TCR beta sequencing and CyTOF to define a peripheral blood immune signature of response to PD-1 blockade in classical Hodgkin lymphoma. What the research found in general, with its limitations: Lower diversity was observed in patients in whom nivolumab was started less than 1 year after ASCT, and these patients were excluded from later analyses so that confounding by immune reconstitution would be avoided. The study was limited to a single clinical trial cohort, and causes of repertoire differences, possibly disease activity or prior therapy, remained undefined. Trial patients with a complete response had baseline diversity similar to that of newly diagnosed patients, while partial responders and progressors had significantly lower diversity. By C4D1, a significant rise was seen in CD4+ TCR diversity but not in CD8+ TCR diversity (p=0.0027 vs p=0.16), and the rise was most apparent among complete responders (p=0.02). Baseline TCR diversity was reported as lower in newly diagnosed patients than in healthy donors, and lower still in relapsed/refractory patients.

The Qiagen DNeasy kit was used to extract genomic DNA from unsorted PBMCs and from the negatively selected CD4+ and CD8+ fractions. Using primers that anneal to V and J segments, immunoSEQ multiplex PCR amplified the TCR beta CDR3 regions. A synthetic immune receptor repertoire was used to minimize amplification bias, and any remaining bias was removed computationally after sequencing. Turning to the authors' computational methods: Custom Python scripts were used to quantify repertoire diversity as the Shannon entropy index. Unsorted, CD4+ and CD8+ repertoires were analyzed separately, except in combined analyses where CD4+ and CD8+ sequences were merged in silico. A clone was considered expanded if an increase in frequency of at least 2-fold after treatment relative to C1D1 was found, and a pseudocount of 0.5 was applied to clones undetected at baseline. Clones with 0 or 1 copy at C1D1 were classified as singleton clones, and clones with 2 or more copies were classified as non-singleton clones. Clones expanded in unsorted samples were annotated as CD4+, CD8+ or unknown by matching protein sequences in sorted samples from the same patient. Wilcoxon tests on paired samples were used to test changes in diversity from C1D1 to C4D1. The table was pulled from immuneACCESS by TCRdb, which kept in-frame rearrangements only. Such tables lose some clones; where checked, under half of the loss comes from unresolved V genes, and the rest has no known cause. The DNA gave D and trimming, while V, J and clone size come from that table. Recorded for this sample are about 93,000 clones; roughly 78% of them occurred a single time. The ten biggest clones cover just under 9.5% of the sample.

In the case of this clone: Its specific antigen is unknown. No base qualities exist here, and no much larger clone lies one base off it.

V gives up 6 bases and J gives up 1 base, and the segment between their germline ends measures 9 bases. Looking up the germline V gene yields CDR1 SGHTA and CDR2 FQGTGA. CDR3 length: 13 amino acids, cysteine to phenylalanine. Only the CDR3 DNA stays, 39 bases, in frame from base 1. This specimen's time point label, interpreted: cycle 4 day 1 (C4D1), after five to seven weeks of nivolumab. Every trial patient had relapsed after autologous stem cell transplantation, and cohorts A, B and C differed in prior brentuximab vedotin exposure. The trial cohort included around 56 patients with relapsed/refractory classical Hodgkin lymphoma, and each patient had a best overall response of complete response, partial response or progressive disease. In the multi-cohort phase II CheckMate 205 trial, trial patients received single-agent nivolumab. An independent review committee assessed best overall response by applying the 2007 International Working Group response criteria. Trial PBMCs were obtained immediately prior to nivolumab initiation (C1D1) and on therapy at cycle 2 day 1 and cycle 4 day 1. Peripheral blood was collected in 8 mL Vacutainer Cell Preparation Tubes, from which PBMCs were isolated by centrifugation and then cryopreserved.

This TCR was sampled from a human donor with classical Hodgkin lymphoma. The specimen was peripheral blood mononuclear cells (PBMCs), collected before the fourth cycle of nivolumab. Recombination linked TRBV7-3 to TRBJ1-1; confidence is insufficient to name the D gene. The nucleotide sequence is given as TGTGCCAGCAGTCTTGATAAGAACACTGAAGCTTTCTTT. It specifies CASSLDKNTEAFF.